This T cell receptor beta chain derives from a study of molecular identifiers for immune sequencing clone quantification. J lost 4 bases, V lost 2 bases, and 3 bases had no gene match. This CDR3 spans 15 amino acids. From germline, CDR1 is SGHDN and CDR2 FVKESK. TCRdb recomputed calls from the PCR reads with MiXCR, one row per CDR3 protein. This table holds approximately 630,000 distinct CDR3 sequences, less than 30% found once. The sequence derives from a human donor in good health. Some libraries in this study had Jurkat cell RNA spiked in. The specimen sequenced was naive CD8+ T cells from blood, with Jurkat cell RNA spiked in. Specified subset: FACS-sorted CD8+CD4-CCR7+CD45RA+ naive T cells. The chain uses TRBV14 and TRBJ2-1; TRBD1 matches 9 bases. The CDR3 is CASSQPDRGYNEQFF. The CDR3 DNA sequence: TGTGCCAGCAGCCAACCTGACAGGGGGTACAATGAGCAGTTCTTC.